This T cell receptor (beta chain) was identified in a study of T cell clonotyping in hematopoietic cell transplantation. Study-level points and caveats: CD4 and CD8 repertoire contributions could not be separated without sorting.

The method was immunoSEQ multiplex PCR; TCRdb's version includes in-frame clones alone and lacks a portion of them. The sample yields about 41,000 clones, 95% seen once. Of note for this clone: Its antigen is not identified.

This CDR3 comprises 15 residues. Germline-derived CDR1 and CDR2 are MNHEY and SVGAGI. Trimming took off 0 bases at V and 2 bases at J, with 10 bases between the two ends. Sequenced sample: peripheral blood mononuclear cells. The chain has TRBV6-5 and TRBJ1-1, with D unclear. This TCR came from a young man in good health. Some clones in this sample may be carry-over from other donors' samples. The CDR3 DNA reads as TGTGCCAGCAGTTACTCGACCGGGCTTAACACTGAAGCTTTCTTT. It codes for CASSYSTGLNTEAFF.